The 14 T cell receptor beta chains listed next were all sequenced from one sample in a study of radiotherapy plus CTLA-4 blockade in lung cancer. Clones were sequenced by immunoSEQ multiplex PCR, and TCRdb holds only the in-frame ones, with some missing. The sample holds about 72,000 clones, 78% seen once. The source material was peripheral blood, sampled from a patient treated with radiotherapy plus ipilimumab. The receptors stem from a human donor with non-small cell lung cancer who had a complete response to radiotherapy plus ipilimumab.

V and J are TRBV5-4 and TRBJ1-2; D is possibly TRBD1 (6 bases). The CDR3 extends over 14 amino acids. CDR1 is SGHNT, CDR2 YYREEE, per germline (reference sequence). Trimming left V 2 bases short and J 1 base short, with 9 bases between. The CDR3, as DNA: TGTGCCAGCAGCTTACAGGGACTTAACTATGGCTACACCTTC. This encodes CASSLQGLNYGYTF.

This sequence joins TRBV11-3 and TRBJ2-1; possible D gene TRBD2, 6 bases. V was trimmed by 6 bases and J by 0 bases, leaving 12 bases between them. The CDR3 loop spans 15 amino acids. The germline CDR1 and CDR2 sequences are SGHNT and YENEEA. CDR3: CASSKTRRSYNEQFF. The DNA of the CDR3 is TGTGCCAGCAGTAAGACTAGACGCTCCTACAATGAGCAGTTCTTC.

J is TRBJ1-2 and V is TRBV2, with D perhaps matching TRBD1 (5 bases). Between the trimmed V and J ends, which lost 7 bases and 6 bases, there was a span of 15 bases. This CDR3 spans 13 amino acids. Germline V gives CDR1 SNHLY, CDR2 FYNNEI. CDR3 nucleotides: TGTGCCAGCACTGTCGGGGGAGGCGATGGCTACACCTTC. Encoded protein: CASTVGGGDGYTF.

This sequence joins TRBV18 and TRBJ2-6; D is undetermined. In germline, CDR1 is KGHSH, CDR2 LQKENI. V lost 0 bases to trimming and J lost 3 bases, with 9 bases between them. The CDR3 is 16 residues long. The CDR3: CASSPPGFGGANVLTF. CDR3 bases: TGTGCCAGCTCACCACCCGGGTTTGGTGGGGCCAACGTCCTGACTTTC.

This chain uses TRBV29-1 with TRBJ1-1, with 8 bases identical to TRBD1. CDR3 length: 16 residues. The junction had 12 bases not matched to a gene; V was cut back by 5 bases and J by 1 base. Germline V lookup: CDR1 SQVTM, CDR2 ANQGSEA. CDR3 DNA sequence: TGCAGCGTTAGCGGGTACAGGGGGTTGTGGAACACTGAAGCTTTCTTT. This gives the protein CSVSGYRGLWNTEAFF. The whole variable domain, remainder taken from reference TRBV29-1 and TRBJ1-1, is SAVISQKPSRDICQRGTSLTIQCQVDSQVTMMFWYRQQPGQSLTLIATANQGSEATYESGFVIDKFPISRPNLTFSTLTVSNMSPEDSSIYLCSVSGYRGLWNTEAFFGQGTRLTVV.

This clone was counted between two and nine times. The chain's CDR3 is CASSRTGVPGELFF. The CDR3 bases are TGTGCCAGCAGCCGGACAGGGGTTCCCGGGGAGCTGTTTTTT. The V gene is TRBV7-9, the J gene TRBJ2-2; 9 bases agree with TRBD1. V was clipped by 5 bases and J by 6 bases; unmatched bases: 4. CDR3 size: 14 residues. The germline V gene has CDR1 SEHNR and CDR2 FQNEAQ (reference sequence).

This clone was picked up a small number of times. V gene TRBV6-1 combines with J gene TRBJ2-7; D may be TRBD1 or TRBD2 (5 bases each). The CDR3 totals 15 residues. Germline V gene sequence: CDR1 MNHNS, CDR2 SASEGT. V shed 8 bases and J shed 0 bases, with 17 bases lying between them. CDR3 coding DNA: TGTGCCAGCGTCTCGGGACGGATAGACTCCTACGAGCAGTACTTC. This sequence encodes CASVSGRIDSYEQYF.

The CDR3 DNA sequence: TGTGCCAGCAGTGAAGCGCTTCGGGACAGGGGTTCGTCAGGCTACACCTTC. It yields the protein CASSEALRDRGSSGYTF. J is TRBJ1-2 and V is TRBV6-1, with 10 bases lining up with TRBD1. The CDR3 has 17 amino acids. V lost 0 bases to trimming and J lost 8 bases; unmatched junction nucleotides: 12. Germline values: CDR1 MNHNS, CDR2 SASEGT.

The chain recombines TRBV4-1 with TRBJ2-5; 10 bases map to TRBD1. In germline, CDR1 is MGHRA, CDR2 YSYEKL. V shed 2 bases and J 5 bases; nucleotides not matched to a gene: 8. The CDR3 has 16 amino acids. CDR3 nucleotide sequence: TGCGCCAGCAGCCAATCCGACAGGGGGCTAGGGGAGACCCAGTACTTC. It translates to CASSQSDRGLGETQYF.

The CDR3 is CASSYWGMANQPQHF. CDR3 in DNA: TGTGCCAGCAGTTACTGGGGAATGGCAAATCAGCCCCAGCATTTT. The chain combines TRBV6-5 with TRBJ1-5; unclear D gene. Trimming took off 1 base at V and 4 bases at J, with 11 bases between the two ends. The CDR3 has 15 amino acids. Per germline, CDR1 MNHEY and CDR2 SVGAGI.

The gene calls are TRBV19 and TRBJ2-7; D remains ambiguous. In germline, CDR1 is LNHDA, CDR2 SQIVND (reference sequence). The V end lost 3 bases, the J end lost 0 bases, and 9 bases lay between the germline ends. CDR3 size: 14 residues. CDR3 sequence (DNA): TGTGCCAGTAGTATGGGCGACATCTCCTACGAGCAGTACTTC. It codes for CASSMGDISYEQYF.

This chain uses TRBV10-3 with TRBJ2-7; TRBD1 is a possible D gene (6 bases). This CDR3 has 13 amino acids. Trimming took off 4 bases at V and 3 bases at J, with 10 bases between the two ends. The V gene's germline CDR1 is ENHRY and CDR2 SYGVKD. CDR3 coding DNA: TGTGCCATCAGTGGGACAGAGAGCTACGAGCAGTACTTC. It codes for CAISGTESYEQYF.

V gene TRBV29-1 combines with J gene TRBJ2-2, with D uncertain. The germline V and J ends were trimmed by 6 bases and 4 bases, with 12 bases remaining between them. CDR3 size: 13 residues. The germline gives CDR1 SQVTM, CDR2 ANQGSEA. CDR3 sequence reads: CSVTPISTGELFF. Written as DNA, the CDR3 is TGCAGCGTCACCCCGATAAGCACCGGGGAGCTGTTTTTT.

In its sample, this clone was seen once. This chain links TRBV10-1 with TRBJ1-2; D possibly corresponds to TRBD1 (5 bases). This CDR3 has 13 amino acids. Germline CDR1 and CDR2: WNHNN and SYGVQD (reference sequence). Between the trimmed V and J ends, which lost 2 bases and 2 bases, there was a span of 6 bases. The CDR3: CASSEEGNYGYTF. The CDR3 region has the DNA TGCGCCAGCAGTGAGGAGGGGAACTATGGCTACACCTTC.